These 27 T cell receptor beta chains were sequenced from one sample in a study of blood T cell repertoires in COVID-19. Generated by immunoSEQ multiplex PCR, the TCRdb table keeps only in-frame clones and is missing some. The table has 150,000 to 200,000 clones, around 80% seen once. Input material: PBMCs or T cells enriched from blood (not recorded which). These receptor sequences come from a woman in her 50s with acute COVID-19.

This clone has more than one count but fewer than ten. V usage is TRBV11-2 and J usage is TRBJ2-7; 8 nucleotides align to TRBD2. The CDR3 has 13 amino acids. CDR1 SGHAT and CDR2 FQNNGV come from the germline V gene. The trim removed 7 bases at V and 3 bases at J, leaving 5 bases unmatched. In DNA form, the CDR3 reads TGTGCCAGCACCCGGGGGGGCAGCTACGAGCAGTACGTC. This gives the protein CASTRGGSYEQYV.

The rearrangement joins TRBV28 to TRBJ1-1, with D unresolved. V lost 5 bases and J 3 bases, leaving 13 bases between the germline ends. CDR1 MDHEN and CDR2 SYDVKM come from the germline V gene. The CDR3 length is 14 residues. The CDR3 loop is CASSPPNRDTEAFF. CDR3 DNA: TGTGCCAGCAGTCCCCCTAACCGGGACACTGAAGCTTTCTTT.

This chain joins TRBV28 and TRBJ1-5, with a tentative D call TRBD1 (6 bases). CDR1 MDHEN and CDR2 SYDVKM come from the germline V gene. CDR3 length equals 14 residues. V was trimmed by 10 bases and J by 5 bases, leaving 18 bases between them. As DNA, the CDR3 is TGTGCCACCTTGTCAGGACAGCCCCATCAGCCCCAGCATTTT. Translating it yields CATLSGQPHQPQHF.

V gene TRBV5-1 combines with J gene TRBJ2-3; 7 bases line up with TRBD1. V was clipped by 5 bases and J by 4 bases; unmatched bases: 10. The CDR3 extends over 15 amino acids. Germline CDR1 is SGHRS and CDR2 is YFSETQ. DNA of the CDR3: TGCGCCAGCAGTTCGGGACAGTATCGCCCAGATACGCAGTATTTT. It translates to CASSSGQYRPDTQYF.

The rearrangement uses TRBV10-3 and TRBJ2-1; tentative D call: TRBD1 (5 bases). There are 14 residues in the CDR3. V gave up 2 bases and J gave up 6 bases, with 11 bases separating them. Germline CDR1 ENHRY, CDR2 SYGVKD. Here the CDR3 DNA reads TGTGCCATCAGTGAGCCAGCTGGGGCCAATGAGCAGTTCTTC. It specifies CAISEPAGANEQFF.

The genes are TRBV10-2 and TRBJ2-1; TRBD2 aligns across 11 bases. V lost 4 bases to trimming and J lost 6 bases; unmatched junction nucleotides: 2. CDR3 size: 14 residues. Looked up from germline, CDR1 is WSHSY and CDR2 is SAAADI. The CDR3 sequence is CASSALAGVNEQFF. In DNA, the CDR3 is TGCGCCAGCAGTGCACTAGCGGGGGTCAATGAGCAGTTCTTC.

The gene calls are TRBV11-2 and TRBJ2-5; D is possibly TRBD1 (6 bases). From germline, CDR1 is SGHAT and CDR2 FQNNGV. Trimming stripped 5 bases from V and 4 bases from J, with 14 bases between. This CDR3 is 14 amino acids long. In DNA form, the CDR3 reads TGTGCCAGCAGCATGATGCAGGGGACAGAGACCCAGTACTTC. It codes for CASSMMQGTETQYF.

The chain has TRBV9 and TRBJ1-2; TRBD1 matches 10 bases. This CDR3 is 15 amino acids long. The trim removed 0 bases at V and 3 bases at J, leaving 2 bases unmatched. Germline values: CDR1 SGDLS, CDR2 YYNGEE. The CDR3 spells CASSVAGTGDYGYTF. Written as DNA, the CDR3 is TGTGCCAGCAGCGTAGCGGGGACAGGGGACTATGGCTACACCTTC.

The chain recombines TRBV3-1 (or the pseudogene TRBV3-2) with TRBJ1-2, with TRBD1 identical over 11 bases. There are 18 residues in the CDR3. J was trimmed by 4 bases and V by 4 bases; bases with no gene match: 14. Germline assignment: CDR1 LGHDT and CDR2 YNNKEL (reference sequence). The CDR3 here is CASSPAKRTGGAGYGYTF. The CDR3 DNA sequence: TGTGCCAGCAGCCCAGCGAAGAGGACAGGGGGCGCGGGCTATGGCTACACCTTC.

The chain couples TRBV9 to TRBJ1-6; D gene unclear. Between the trimmed V and J ends, which lost 4 bases and 8 bases, there was a span of 13 bases. Germline V CDR1 and CDR2: SGDLS, YYNGEE. This CDR3 has 14 amino acids. The chain's CDR3 is CASSIRLRDSPLHF. DNA for the CDR3: TGTGCCAGCAGCATCCGTCTGCGGGATTCACCCCTCCACTTT.

This sequence joins TRBV2 and TRBJ1-4; D remains unclear. V gave up 8 bases and J gave up 8 bases, with 12 bases separating them. CDR1 is SNHLY, CDR2 FYNNEI, per germline. The CDR3 length is 12 residues. Here the CDR3 DNA reads TGTGCCAGCCTATCGAAGGAGGAAAAACTGTTTTTT. This encodes CASLSKEEKLFF.

The V and J genes are TRBV3-1 (or the pseudogene TRBV3-2) and TRBJ2-2; D is perhaps TRBD1 (6 bases). The germline CDR1 and CDR2 sequences are LGHDT and YNNKEL (reference sequence). This CDR3 comprises 15 residues. V was clipped by 1 base and J by 5 bases, with 11 bases between them. CDR3 DNA sequence: TGTGCCAGCAGCCAAGCGGGCAGGGGTACCGGGGAGCTGTTTTTT. It yields the protein CASSQAGRGTGELFF.

This chain uses TRBV20-1 with TRBJ1-6, with D possibly being TRBD1 (6 bases). Trimming left V 3 bases short and J 7 bases short, with 10 bases between. Germline CDR1 reads DFQATT; CDR2 reads SNEGSKA (reference sequence). CDR3 length: 13 residues. The CDR3 nucleotides are TGCAGTGCTAGTTTTGGGGGCAATTCACCCCTCCACTTT. The encoded protein is CSASFGGNSPLHF.

The chain employs TRBV5-5 and TRBJ2-2; 13 nucleotides line up with TRBD2. V lost 4 bases, J lost 4 bases, and 10 bases stayed unmatched. The CDR3 contains 18 residues. CDR1 and CDR2 (germline): SGHKS, YYEKEE (reference sequence). Here the CDR3 reads CASSPRTGTSGVTGELFF. CDR3 bases: TGTGCCAGCAGCCCCAGAACCGGGACTAGCGGGGTCACCGGGGAGCTGTTTTTT.

The gene calls are TRBV19 and TRBJ1-2, with D perhaps TRBD1 (5 bases). This CDR3 comprises 11 residues. V shed 6 bases and J shed 8 bases, with 10 bases lying between them. The V gene's germline CDR1 is LNHDA and CDR2 SQIVND (reference sequence). This CDR3 is CASRAGWGYTF. The CDR3 nucleotides read TGTGCCAGTAGGGCAGGGTGGGGCTACACCTTC.

This chain links TRBV10-3 with TRBJ1-5, with D possibly matching TRBD1 (5 bases). Trimming cost V 11 bases and J 2 bases, with 13 bases left between them. Germline V gives CDR1 ENHRY, CDR2 SYGVKD. This CDR3 contains 13 residues. The CDR3 here is CAAQGRGNQPQHF. The CDR3 DNA reads as TGTGCCGCCCAGGGCAGGGGCAATCAGCCCCAGCATTTT.

In this sample, this clone turned up once. Here the CDR3 reads CASSLAVTGELFF. The CDR3 nucleotides read TGCGCCAGCAGCTTAGCGGTCACCGGGGAGCTGTTTTTT. The J gene is TRBJ2-2, the V gene TRBV5-1; D is possibly TRBD2 (5 bases). Germline assignment: CDR1 SGHRS and CDR2 YFSETQ. The CDR3 covers 13 residues. Trimming left V 2 bases short and J 4 bases short, with 6 bases between. The entire variable domain, with the rest obtained from reference TRBV5-1 and TRBJ2-2, is as follows: KAGVTQTPRYLIKTRGQQVTLSCSPISGHRSVSWYQQTPGQGLQFLFEYFSETQRNKGNFPGRFSGRQFSNSRSEMNVSTLELGDSALYLCASSLAVTGELFFGEGSRLTVL.

This clone appeared once. The gene calls are TRBV6-6 and TRBJ2-1; 7 nucleotides match TRBD2. CDR3 size: 18 residues. From germline, CDR1 is MNHNY and CDR2 SVGAGI (reference sequence). The junction had 13 bases not matched to a gene; V was cut back by 5 bases and J by 0 bases. The CDR3 nucleotides are TGTGCCAGCAGTCGCTCGGGGAGGGACGGACGCTCCTACAATGAGCAGTTCTTC. This codes for CASSRSGRDGRSYNEQFF.

This chain uses TRBV14 with TRBJ1-1; unclear D gene. V shed 1 base and J shed 0 bases, with 18 bases lying between them. Germline CDR1 SGHDN, CDR2 FVKESK. This CDR3 has 18 residues. The CDR3 loop reads CASSQVRSLKVVNTEAFF. DNA for the CDR3: TGTGCCAGCAGCCAAGTAAGGAGTCTAAAGGTGGTGAACACTGAAGCTTTCTTT.

This sequence joins TRBV4-1 and TRBJ1-4; 9 bases are a match to TRBD1. In germline, CDR1 is MGHRA, CDR2 YSYEKL. The CDR3 is made up of 15 amino acids. The V segment lost 1 base and the J segment 4 bases; nucleotides outside the gene matches: 1. CDR3 residues: CASSQGTGVNEKLFF. In nucleotides, the CDR3 is TGCGCCAGCAGCCAAGGGACAGGGGTTAATGAAAAACTGTTTTTT.

The chain carries TRBV6-4 and TRBJ2-1, with TRBD1 matching 8 bases. Trimming removed 4 bases from V and 4 bases from J; junction bases left unmatched: 6. This CDR3 spans 15 amino acids. Germline values: CDR1 MRHNA, CDR2 SNTAGT. CDR3 sequence: CASSVSTGAYNEQFF. The CDR3, as DNA: TGTGCCAGCAGTGTTTCGACAGGGGCTTACAATGAGCAGTTCTTC.

This sequence joins TRBV28 and TRBJ1-2; TRBD1 matches at 9 bases. The germline V gene has CDR1 MDHEN and CDR2 SYDVKM. J was trimmed by 6 bases and V by 6 bases; bases with no gene match: 5. This CDR3 contains 13 residues. The CDR3 region has the DNA TGTGCCAGCAGGACTCGGGACAGGGATGGCTACACCTTC. Translated: CASRTRDRDGYTF.

In its sample, this clone was seen once. The chain carries TRBV2 and TRBJ1-1; tentative D call: TRBD1 (6 bases). The V gene lost 10 bases and the J gene lost 0 bases, with 18 bases spanning the gap. The CDR3 runs to 15 residues. Per the germline V gene, CDR1 is SNHLY and CDR2 is FYNNEI. CDR3 sequence reads: CATTKGGGLNTEAFF. The CDR3 nucleotides read TGTGCCACTACAAAGGGGGGAGGGCTGAACACTGAAGCTTTCTTT.

There are a few counts of this clone. V usage is TRBV7-2 and J usage is TRBJ1-2; 11 bases line up with TRBD1. CDR3 length: 15 amino acids. Looked up from germline, CDR1 is SGHTA and CDR2 is FQGNSA. Trimming at V came to 5 bases and at J to 8 bases, leaving 10 bases not matched to a gene. In DNA, the CDR3 is TGTGCCAGCAGCGGCCAGGGACAGGGGGTGAAGGGCTACACCTTC. Its protein is CASSGQGQGVKGYTF.

The genes are TRBV7-9 and TRBJ2-7, with D perhaps TRBD1 (6 bases). In germline, CDR1 is SEHNR, CDR2 FQNEAQ (reference sequence). CDR3 length: 12 amino acids. V lost 5 bases and J lost 4, with 9 bases in between. The CDR3 spells CASSQQGYEQYV. In DNA form, the CDR3 reads TGTGCCAGCAGCCAACAGGGTTACGAGCAGTACGTC.

This chain links TRBV29-1 with TRBJ2-1; the D gene is possibly TRBD2 (5 bases). CDR1 and CDR2 from the germline V gene are SQVTM and ANQGSEA. The CDR3 sequence is 11 residues long. V lost 1 base, J lost 7 bases, and 5 bases lay in between. The CDR3 protein is CSVEGGNEQFF. DNA of the CDR3: TGCAGCGTTGAAGGAGGGAATGAGCAGTTCTTC.

The chain combines TRBV11-2 with TRBJ2-2; possible D gene TRBD1, 6 bases. V lost 5 bases and J 0 bases, leaving 13 bases between the germline ends. In germline, CDR1 is SGHAT, CDR2 FQNNGV. This CDR3 is built from 16 residues. In DNA form, the CDR3 reads TGTGCCAGCAGCCCTTCCGGGACAACGAACACCGGGGAGCTGTTTTTT. Translated: CASSPSGTTNTGELFF.